What follows are 9 T cell receptor beta chains derived from one specimen sequenced in a study of spatial heterogeneity in lung cancer. The time point is: sample taken at primary tumor resection. Frozen PBMC, nontumor lung or tumor provided whole RNA, which was sequenced unsorted. One entry per CDR3 protein results from TCRdb running MiXCR on the 5' RACE reads. The data contain about 48,000 distinct CDR3 sequences, roughly 5% of them singletons. This sample comprised PBMCs, obtained at surgery. All receptors derive from a male donor with early-stage non-small cell lung cancer.

The V call is TRBV20-1, the J call TRBJ1-2; 7 positions match TRBD1. With V trimmed by 6 bases and J by 5 bases, 6 bases remained unmatched. Germline V gives CDR1 DFQATT, CDR2 SNEGSKA (reference sequence). This CDR3 contains 12 residues. This CDR3 is CSARQGAYGYTF. Written as DNA, the CDR3 is TGCAGTGCCCGACAGGGCGCGTATGGCTACACCTTC.

This clonotype came up many times. The rearrangement uses TRBV5-5 and TRBJ1-1; D uncertain. V was pared by 0 bases and J by 1 base, with 7 bases between. The CDR3 length is 14 residues. CDR1 SGHKS and CDR2 YYEKEE come from the germline V gene (reference sequence). The CDR3 loop is CASSLAGPNTEAFF. Written as DNA, the CDR3 is TGTGCCAGCAGCTTGGCCGGGCCGAACACTGAAGCTTTCTTT.

This clonotype was observed many times. The genes are TRBV15 and TRBJ2-5; 7 nucleotides align to TRBD1. J gave up 2 bases and V 3 bases, and 6 bases lay outside the gene matches. The germline gives CDR1 LNHNV, CDR2 YYDKDF (reference sequence). CDR3 length: 15 amino acids. The CDR3 coding sequence is TGTGCCACCAGCAGGAGAAACAGGGGTCAAGAGACCCAGTACTTC. The encoded protein is CATSRRNRGQETQYF.

This clonotype occurred many times. The J gene is TRBJ2-2, the V gene TRBV5-1; maybe TRBD1 (6 bases). Trimming took off 4 bases at V and 5 bases at J, with 12 bases between the two ends. The CDR3 totals 14 residues. Per the germline V gene, CDR1 is SGHRS and CDR2 is YFSETQ. CDR3 DNA: TGCGCCAGCAGCGAGTTCACAGGGACCGGGGAGCTGTTTTTT. Translating gives CASSEFTGTGELFF.

This clonotype showed up many times. This chain links TRBV28 with TRBJ1-1; TRBD1 aligns across 7 bases. V shed 3 bases, J shed 2 bases, and the junction held 9 bases outside the gene matches. The length of the CDR3 is 16 residues. The germline gives CDR1 MDHEN, CDR2 SYDVKM. As DNA, the CDR3 is TGTGCCAGCAGTTTGGGCCGGGCAGGGGGAAACACTGAAGCTTTCTTT. Protein sequence: CASSLGRAGGNTEAFF.

The sample holds many counts of this clonotype. The chain links TRBV27 to TRBJ2-5, with 8 bases matching TRBD2. Germline V gene lookup returns CDR1 MNHEY and CDR2 SMNVEV (reference sequence). J was trimmed by 5 bases and V by 5 bases; bases with no gene match: 7. The CDR3 is made up of 14 amino acids. The CDR3 here is CASSPRTGGETQYF. In DNA, the CDR3 is TGTGCCAGCAGTCCTAGGACGGGAGGGGAGACCCAGTACTTC.

The sample holds many counts of this clonotype. The rearrangement joins TRBV10-3 to TRBJ1-1; D possibly corresponds to TRBD1 (5 bases). This CDR3 is built from 14 residues. CDR1 ENHRY and CDR2 SYGVKD come from the germline V gene. Trimming cost V 2 bases and J 8 bases, with 15 bases left between them. The CDR3 loop reads CAISEAAGSNEAFF. The CDR3 nucleotides read TGTGCCATCAGTGAGGCGGCAGGGTCTAACGAAGCTTTCTTT.

This clonotype showed up many times. This rearrangement joins TRBV12-3 or TRBV12-4 to TRBJ2-2; D is ambiguous. The CDR3 totals 11 residues. The V end lost 4 bases, the J end lost 3 bases, and 0 bases lay between the germline ends. The CDR3: CASSYTGELFF. Written as DNA, the CDR3 is TGTGCCAGCAGTTACACCGGGGAGCTGTTTTTT.

This clonotype has ten or more counts. This chain uses TRBV7-9 with TRBJ1-2; possible D gene TRBD1, 6 bases. Trimming left V 4 bases short and J 6 bases short, with 15 bases between. Per the germline V gene, CDR1 is SEHNR and CDR2 is FQNEAQ (reference sequence). The CDR3 loop spans 14 amino acids. The CDR3 bases are TGTGCCAGCAGCTCGCAAACAGGGTCGAATGGCTACACCTTC. As protein: CASSSQTGSNGYTF.